These 9 T cell receptor beta chains were sequenced from one sample in a study of early T cells in non-severe SARS-CoV-2 infection. One entry per CDR3 protein results from TCRdb running MiXCR on the 5' RACE reads. Here the sample spans approximately 28,000 distinct CDR3 sequences, 4.5% to 6% being singletons. The sample consisted of whole blood. The receptors derive from an adult who was a healthcare worker with PCR-confirmed SARS-CoV-2 infection or an uninfected control (not recorded which).

There are many counts of this clonotype. V and J are TRBV9 and TRBJ1-6; D unclear. V was shortened by 4 bases and J by 7 bases, with 12 bases between the two germline ends. Germline assignment: CDR1 SGDLS and CDR2 YYNGEE. The CDR3 extends over 14 amino acids. The CDR3 sequence: CASSQAGVNSPLHF. CDR3 nucleotide sequence: TGTGCCAGCAGCCAGGCGGGTGTGAATTCACCCCTCCACTTT.

This clonotype was seen at least ten times. The rearrangement joins TRBV5-1 to TRBJ2-6, with 8 bases identical to TRBD1. Per germline, CDR1 SGHRS and CDR2 YFSETQ. The CDR3 covers 18 residues. J gave up 2 bases and V 1 base, and 8 bases lay outside the gene matches. CDR3 DNA sequence: TGCGCCAGCAGCTTGTTTGCAACAGGGGGACCTGGGGCCAACGTCCTGACTTTC. It codes for CASSLFATGGPGANVLTF.

This clonotype was seen repeatedly, ten times or more. The genes are TRBV5-1 and TRBJ2-2; D gene ambiguous. The CDR3 runs to 16 residues. Germline values: CDR1 SGHRS, CDR2 YFSETQ. V was trimmed by 0 bases and J by 6 bases, leaving 15 bases between them. The CDR3 loop reads CASSLALGSRSGELFF. For the CDR3, the DNA is TGCGCCAGCAGCTTGGCCCTCGGTTCGAGGTCCGGGGAGCTGTTTTTT.

The genes are TRBV7-9 and TRBJ2-1; no clear D gene. This CDR3 contains 13 residues. Trimming stripped 4 bases from V and 3 bases from J, with 7 bases between. CDR1 and CDR2 from the germline V gene are SEHNR and FQNEAQ (reference sequence). The CDR3 coding sequence is TGTGCCAGCAGCTCTGGCCTCTACAATGAGCAGTTCTTC. Translation gives CASSSGLYNEQFF.

This clonotype was found many times. V gene TRBV11-2 combines with J gene TRBJ2-7, with D maybe TRBD1 (5 bases). This CDR3 region has 15 residues. The V and J ends lost 8 bases and 3 bases respectively, with 20 bases between them. Germline V CDR1 and CDR2: SGHAT, FQNNGV. CDR3: CASRALGRANYEQYF. Here the CDR3 DNA reads TGTGCCAGCCGCGCTTTGGGCAGGGCTAACTACGAGCAGTACTTC.

The sample holds many counts of this clonotype. The chain is built from TRBV4-3 and TRBJ1-6; the D gene is possibly TRBD1 (5 bases). The CDR3 is 16 residues long. Germline CDR1 LGHNA, CDR2 YSLEER. Trimming removed 4 bases from V and 3 bases from J, with 13 bases in between. For the CDR3, the DNA is TGCGCCAGCAGCCCGAACAGGCCGTACTATAATTCACCCCTCCACTTT. Translation: CASSPNRPYYNSPLHF.

There are many counts of this clonotype. The chain carries TRBV10-1 and TRBJ2-5, with 7 bases that match TRBD1. Germline-derived CDR1 and CDR2 are WNHNN and SYGVQD (reference sequence). The CDR3 length is 16 residues. V was pared by 0 bases and J by 9 bases, with 13 bases of the junction left unmatched. The CDR3 spells CASSESLATGAAAQYF. CDR3 DNA sequence: TGCGCCAGCAGTGAGTCGTTGGCCACAGGGGCAGCGGCCCAGTACTTC.

This clonotype occurred a few times. The chain has TRBV14 and TRBJ1-3; 7 bases align to TRBD1. CDR3 length equals 16 residues. V gave up 4 bases and J gave up 0 bases; unmatched junction bases: 6. In germline, CDR1 is SGHDN, CDR2 FVKESK. CDR3 bases: TGTGCCAGCAGCCGGAGGACAGGCCGCTCTGGAAACACCATATATTTT. Translation gives CASSRRTGRSGNTIYF.

In this sample, this clonotype turned up a few times. The chain has TRBV12-3 or TRBV12-4 and TRBJ1-1; D is unclear. This CDR3 contains 13 residues. With 7 bases removed from V and 4 bases from J, the gap between germline ends came to 13 bases. The chain's CDR3 is CASTLAMGTEAFF. CDR3 nucleotide sequence: TGTGCCAGCACCTTAGCGATGGGCACTGAAGCTTTCTTT.